The following is a T cell receptor (beta chain) sequence with its context. This sample was included in a study of T cell changes during pregnancy in multiple sclerosis. The assay was immunoSEQ multiplex PCR, and TCRdb's table has in-frame clones only and misses some. The sample has about 76,000 clones, 92% seen once. V lost 4 bases, J lost 0 bases, and 14 bases lay in between. Germline-derived CDR1 and CDR2 are SGHRS and YFSETQ. CDR3 length: 15 amino acids. This chain uses TRBV5-1 with TRBJ2-7; maybe TRBD2 (6 bases). Sequenced here: peripheral blood, sampled after pregnancy. The TCR originated in a female donor in good health, enrolled as a control in a pregnancy study. CDR3 in amino acids: CASSQKEGSSYEQYF. The CDR3 nucleotides read TGCGCCAGCAGCCAAAAGGAGGGGAGCTCCTACGAGCAGTACTTC.